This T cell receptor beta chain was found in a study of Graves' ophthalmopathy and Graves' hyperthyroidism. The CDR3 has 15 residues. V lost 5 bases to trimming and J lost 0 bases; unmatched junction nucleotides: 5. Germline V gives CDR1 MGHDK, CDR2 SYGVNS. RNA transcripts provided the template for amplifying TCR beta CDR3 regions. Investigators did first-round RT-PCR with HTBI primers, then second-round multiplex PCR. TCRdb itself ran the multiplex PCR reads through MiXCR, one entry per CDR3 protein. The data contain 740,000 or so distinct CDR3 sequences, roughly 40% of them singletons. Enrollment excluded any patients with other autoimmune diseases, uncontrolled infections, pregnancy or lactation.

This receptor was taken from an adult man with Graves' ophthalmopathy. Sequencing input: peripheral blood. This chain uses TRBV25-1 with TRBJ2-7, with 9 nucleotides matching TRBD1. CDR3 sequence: CASSPRDRDSYEQYF. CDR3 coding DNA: TGTGCCAGCAGTCCCCGGGACAGGGACTCCTACGAGCAGTACTTC.